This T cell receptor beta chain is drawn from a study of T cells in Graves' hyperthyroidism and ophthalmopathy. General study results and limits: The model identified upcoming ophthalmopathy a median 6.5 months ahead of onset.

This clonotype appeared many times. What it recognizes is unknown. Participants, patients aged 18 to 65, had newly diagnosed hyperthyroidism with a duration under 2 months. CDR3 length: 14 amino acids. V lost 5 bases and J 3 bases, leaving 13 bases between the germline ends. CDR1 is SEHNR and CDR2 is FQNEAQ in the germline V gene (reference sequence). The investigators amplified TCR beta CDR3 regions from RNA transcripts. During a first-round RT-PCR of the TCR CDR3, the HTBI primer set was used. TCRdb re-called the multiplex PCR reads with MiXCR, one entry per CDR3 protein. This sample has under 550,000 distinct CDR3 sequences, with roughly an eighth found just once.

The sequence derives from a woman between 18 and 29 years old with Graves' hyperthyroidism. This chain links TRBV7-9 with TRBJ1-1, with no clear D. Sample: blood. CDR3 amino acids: CASSLGPADTEAFF. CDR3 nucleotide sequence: TGTGCCAGCAGCCTCGGGCCGGCGGACACTGAAGCTTTCTTT.